Presented here are 16 T cell receptor beta chains from one specimen sequenced in a study of CD8 T cells in ankylosing spondylitis. TCRdb re-called the 5' RACE reads with MiXCR, one entry per CDR3 protein. The sample comprises about 42,000 distinct CDR3 sequences, more than 3% of which are singletons, and about 4% rests with the top ten. Sequencing was done on a sample of blood, either unsorted or a sorted T cell fraction (not recorded which). These receptors all come from a female donor with ankylosing spondylitis or in good health (not recorded which).

The V and J genes are TRBV9 and TRBJ2-7, with D hard to call. This CDR3 has 13 amino acids. V gave up 4 bases and J gave up 1 base, with 9 bases separating them. Germline V lookup: CDR1 SGDLS, CDR2 YYNGEE. The CDR3 sequence is CASSHGDSYEQYF. The CDR3, as DNA: TGTGCCAGCAGCCATGGAGATTCCTACGAGCAGTACTTC.

This clonotype was seen ten or more times. The V gene is TRBV9, the J gene TRBJ2-5; 10 nucleotides align to TRBD2. After removal of 3 bases from V and 0 bases from J, the junction contained 2 bases not matched to a gene. This CDR3 is 15 amino acids long. The germline V gene has CDR1 SGDLS and CDR2 YYNGEE. CDR3 protein: CASSGSGRYQETQYF. CDR3 DNA sequence: TGTGCCAGCAGCGGTAGCGGGAGGTACCAAGAGACCCAGTACTTC.

This chain links TRBV9 with TRBJ1-4, with a possible D match to TRBD1 (6 bases). Germline assignment: CDR1 SGDLS and CDR2 YYNGEE. The CDR3 is 15 residues long. V was trimmed by 0 bases and J by 8 bases, leaving 14 bases between them. CDR3 sequence (DNA): TGTGCCAGCAGCGTAGGGGGCAGGGGAGGAGAAAAACTGTTTTTT. This gives the protein CASSVGGRGGEKLFF. Full variable domain (rest looked up from reference TRBV9 and TRBJ1-4): DSGVTQTPKHLITATGQRVTLRCSPRSGDLSVYWYQQSLDQGLQFLIQYYNGEERAKGNILERFSAQQFPDLHSELNLSSLELGDSALYFCASSVGGRGGEKLFFGSGTQLSVL.

The sample holds many counts of this clonotype. The V call is TRBV9, the J call TRBJ2-1; 10 nucleotides agree with TRBD2. Trimming at V came to 2 bases and at J to 6 bases, leaving 8 bases not matched to a gene. Germline CDR1 is SGDLS and CDR2 is YYNGEE. This CDR3 has 16 amino acids. This chain's CDR3 is CASSVNPGLAPNEQFF. The CDR3 nucleotides are TGTGCCAGCAGCGTGAATCCGGGACTAGCGCCCAATGAGCAGTTCTTC.

At least ten counts were recorded for this clonotype. The chain carries TRBV9 and TRBJ2-3; D is unresolved. Germline CDR1 SGDLS, CDR2 YYNGEE. With 0 bases removed from V and 1 base from J, the gap between germline ends came to 9 bases. This CDR3 has 15 residues. CDR3 amino acids: CASSVEGSGTDTQYF. Here the CDR3 DNA reads TGTGCCAGCAGCGTAGAAGGAAGCGGCACAGATACGCAGTATTTT.

This clonotype was recorded many times. The V and J genes are TRBV9 and TRBJ2-7; D ambiguous. The CDR3 runs to 13 residues. Between the trimmed V and J ends, which lost 2 bases and 3 bases, there was a span of 9 bases. CDR1 is SGDLS, CDR2 YYNGEE, per germline. The CDR3 DNA follows: TGTGCCAGCAGCGTCGGACCCTACTACGAGCAGTACTTC. It is translated as CASSVGPYYEQYF.

This clonotype was seen ten or more times. The J gene is TRBJ1-6, the V gene TRBV9, with a possible D match to TRBD1 (5 bases). The germline V gene has CDR1 SGDLS and CDR2 YYNGEE. CDR3 size: 15 residues. Trimming cost V 4 bases and J 7 bases, with 15 bases left between them. In DNA, the CDR3 is TGTGCCAGCAGCCCAGAGGGACGGAAGAATTCACCCCTCCACTTT. Its translation: CASSPEGRKNSPLHF.

This clonotype was recorded at least ten times. The chain recombines TRBV21-1 with TRBJ2-1; the table's D call of TRBD2 was not tested on the DNA. TRBV21-1 is tagged as a pseudogene. CDR3 length equals 13 residues. CDR3 region: CAGTLGGGEEQFF. The DNA for the CDR3 is TGTGCCGGGACCCTCGGGGGGGGGGAAGAGCAGTTCTTC.

At least ten counts were recorded for this clonotype. This chain links TRBV9 with TRBJ2-5; D may be TRBD1 (6 bases). The CDR3 sequence is 14 residues long. CDR1 SGDLS and CDR2 YYNGEE come from the germline V gene. V shed 4 bases and J shed 4 bases, with 14 bases lying between them. The CDR3 sequence is CASSPQGRGETQYF. The CDR3 nucleotides are TGTGCCAGCAGCCCACAGGGAAGGGGAGAGACCCAGTACTTC.

This clonotype was seen repeatedly, ten times or more. The chain recombines TRBV9 with TRBJ2-5; 8 positions agree with TRBD1. V shed 3 bases, J shed 3 bases, and the junction held 4 bases outside the gene matches. The V gene's germline CDR1 is SGDLS and CDR2 YYNGEE. CDR3 length: 14 residues. CDR3 coding DNA: TGTGCCAGCAGCGCATCGACAGGGGAAGAGACCCAGTACTTC. Its protein is CASSASTGEETQYF.

This clonotype was seen ten or more times. The chain is built from TRBV9 and TRBJ2-1, with 9 nucleotides matching TRBD2. The CDR3 runs 15 residues. Germline CDR1 is SGDLS and CDR2 is YYNGEE. The junction had 4 bases not matched to a gene; V was cut back by 0 bases and J by 6 bases. CDR3 bases: TGTGCCAGCAGCGTAGGTGCAGCGGGGGGCAATGAGCAGTTCTTC. It encodes CASSVGAAGGNEQFF.

This clonotype was counted ten times or more. This chain connects TRBV9 to TRBJ2-1; the match to TRBD2 covers 7 bases. This CDR3 has 13 amino acids. The germline V gene encodes CDR1 SGDLS and CDR2 YYNGEE. The ends lost 3 bases at V and 9 bases at J; junction bases unmatched: 6. CDR3 coding DNA: TGTGCCAGCAGCGAAGGGAGGGTTGGTGAGCAGTTCTTC. Translation: CASSEGRVGEQFF.

This clonotype was recorded at least ten times. The gene calls are TRBV9 and TRBJ2-2; no clear D gene. The CDR3 is 16 amino acids. Germline lookup yields CDR1 SGDLS and CDR2 YYNGEE. Trimming stripped 1 base from V and 0 bases from J, with 10 bases between. The CDR3 DNA reads TGTGCCAGCAGCGTAAGATCAGCCGCGAACACCGGGGAGCTGTTTTTT. It yields the protein CASSVRSAANTGELFF.

The sample holds many counts of this clonotype. The chain employs TRBV9 and TRBJ1-2; TRBD1 matches at 9 bases. V trimming: 4 bases; J trimming: 4 bases; junction bases outside the gene matches: 11. The CDR3 has 16 amino acids. Per germline, CDR1 SGDLS and CDR2 YYNGEE. CDR3 DNA sequence: TGTGCCAGCAGCAGACGCACAGGGGGCGAGATCTATGGCTACACCTTC. It translates to CASSRRTGGEIYGYTF.

In this sample, this clonotype turned up many times. The genes are TRBV9 and TRBJ1-2; no clear D. V lost 3 bases and J lost 0, with 18 bases in between. CDR3 length: 17 residues. Germline values: CDR1 SGDLS, CDR2 YYNGEE. CDR3 sequence (DNA): TGTGCCAGCAGCGCTGGACCGGACCGACCCTCTAACTATGGCTACACCTTC. Protein product: CASSAGPDRPSNYGYTF.

This clonotype was counted many times. The chain uses TRBV9 and TRBJ1-3; D is unresolved. V lost 3 bases, J lost 4 bases, and 11 bases lay in between. The CDR3 length is 14 residues. Germline CDR1 and CDR2: SGDLS and YYNGEE. The CDR3 DNA reads as TGTGCCAGCAGCGCCTCCCGGATCGGAAACACCATATATTTT. Translated, it gives CASSASRIGNTIYF.